Below, 21 T cell receptor beta chains from the same sample are listed, as sequenced in a study of blood T cell repertoires in COVID-19. Method: immunoSEQ multiplex PCR; TCRdb's copy keeps in-frame clones and lacks some. The table includes 81,000 or so clones, approximately 92% detected once. The sample was peripheral blood. The receptor source for this set is a woman aged 55-70 years with active COVID-19.

The chain recombines TRBV5-6 with TRBJ2-2; maybe TRBD1 (5 bases). Germline V gives CDR1 SGHDT, CDR2 YYEEEE. This CDR3 is 14 amino acids long. The V end lost 7 bases, the J end lost 3 bases, and 13 bases lay between the germline ends. The CDR3 sequence is CASSRTRYTGELFF. The CDR3 DNA reads as TGTGCCAGCTCGCGGACACGTTACACCGGGGAGCTGTTTTTT.

The sample holds one count of this clone. This sequence joins TRBV4-3 and TRBJ2-7; D is possibly TRBD1 (6 bases). V dropped 1 base and J dropped 5 bases, with 12 bases sitting between them. The CDR3 is made up of 14 amino acids. Germline V gene lookup returns CDR1 LGHNA and CDR2 YSLEER. CDR3 protein: CASSQVAGDHEQYF. CDR3 sequence (DNA): TGCGCCAGCAGCCAAGTCGCAGGGGACCACGAGCAGTACTTC.

V and J are TRBV11-3 and TRBJ1-1; 8 bases line up with TRBD1. V lost 1 base and J lost 8; bases outside the gene matches: 9. CDR1 is SGHNT, CDR2 YENEEA, per germline. The CDR3 runs to 15 residues. CDR3 DNA sequence: TGTGCCAGCAGCTTAGCCTTAGGACAGGGCCCCGAAGCTTTCTTT. Its protein is CASSLALGQGPEAFF.

The chain carries TRBV29-1 and TRBJ2-1, with D perhaps TRBD2 (6 bases). Germline V CDR1 and CDR2: SQVTM, ANQGSEA. The CDR3 contains 15 residues. V dropped 5 bases and J dropped 9 bases, with 23 bases sitting between them. This CDR3 reads CSVHGGMASRGEQFF. CDR3 in DNA: TGCAGCGTTCATGGGGGGATGGCCTCACGGGGTGAGCAGTTCTTC.

Of note for this clone: Other DNA sequences in this specimen translate into the identical CDR3. The gene calls are TRBV28 and TRBJ2-3; D remains unclear. The germline V gene has CDR1 MDHEN and CDR2 SYDVKM. The ends were cut back, 1 base at V and 0 bases at J, with 5 bases in the middle. This CDR3 region has 14 residues. CDR3 region: CASSLSGSTDTQYF. As DNA, the CDR3 is TGTGCCAGCAGTTTATCAGGAAGCACAGATACGCAGTATTTT.

This clone has just a few counts. This sequence joins TRBV24-1 and TRBJ2-1; 8 bases are a match to TRBD1. J gave up 5 bases and V 7 bases, and 12 bases lay outside the gene matches. CDR3 size: 16 residues. The germline CDR1 and CDR2 sequences are KGHDR and SFDVKD. The CDR3 nucleotides are TGTGCCACCAGCCTCGCCCAGACAGGGGACCACAATGAGCAGTTCTTC. Amino acid sequence: CATSLAQTGDHNEQFF.

This clone was seen only once. This chain links TRBV25-1 with TRBJ1-1; possibly TRBD1 for D (5 bases). The V gene lost 4 bases and the J gene lost 7 bases, with 10 bases spanning the gap. CDR3 length: 12 residues. CDR1 and CDR2 from the germline V gene are MGHDK and SYGVNS. The CDR3 sequence: CASSGRGGEAFF. CDR3 coding DNA: TGTGCCAGCAGTGGCCGCGGGGGTGAAGCTTTCTTT.

The chain has TRBV29-1 and TRBJ2-5; 8 bases fit TRBD1. The CDR3 is 13 amino acids. The trim removed 7 bases at V and 5 bases at J, leaving 9 bases unmatched. Per the germline V gene, CDR1 is SQVTM and CDR2 is ANQGSEA. In nucleotides, the CDR3 is TGCAGCGCGGACAGGGTAGGACGGGAGACCCAGTACTTC. Its protein product is CSADRVGRETQYF.

The chain uses TRBV6-2 or TRBV6-3 and TRBJ2-7; the match to TRBD1 covers 9 bases. This CDR3 spans 17 amino acids. Germline CDR1 reads MNHEY; CDR2 reads SVGEGT. V lost 0 bases, J lost 5 bases, and 11 bases stayed unmatched. Written as DNA, the CDR3 is TGTGCCAGCAGTTACTCCGTAGAGGGACAGGGAACCCACGAGCAGTACTTC. Its translation: CASSYSVEGQGTHEQYF.

The genes are TRBV7-3 and TRBJ2-1; 9 nucleotides line up with TRBD1. Germline assignment: CDR1 SGHTA and CDR2 FQGTGA. The CDR3 has 15 amino acids. The junction had 2 bases not matched to a gene; V was cut back by 5 bases and J by 0 bases. The CDR3, as DNA: TGTGCCAGCAGCGCGGACAGGGGCTCCTACAATGAGCAGTTCTTC. It translates to CASSADRGSYNEQFF. The whole variable domain, filled in from reference TRBV7-3 and TRBJ2-1, reads GAGVSQTPSNKVTEKGKYVELRCDPISGHTALYWYRQSLGQGPEFLIYFQGTGAADDSGLPNDRFFAVRPEGSVSTLKIQRTERGDSAVYLCASSADRGSYNEQFFGPGTRLTVL.

The rearrangement uses TRBV15 and TRBJ2-2; D is unclear. V lost 4 bases to trimming and J lost 1 base, with 4 bases between them. Germline CDR1 LNHNV, CDR2 YYDKDF (reference sequence). CDR3 size: 13 residues. CDR3 in amino acids: CATSTGNTGELFF. CDR3 in DNA: TGTGCCACCAGCACGGGGAACACCGGGGAGCTGTTTTTT.

In regard to this clone: At one boundary the junction diverges from the germline segment, which might be a read error. The chain carries TRBV20-1 and TRBJ2-7; a weak D match, TRBD2 (5 bases). Germline assignment: CDR1 DFQATT and CDR2 SNEGSKA (reference sequence). This CDR3 is 11 amino acids long. In nucleotides, the CDR3 is TGCAGTGCTAGAGACGGGATTCGTACTTTCTTC. Protein sequence: CSARDGIRTFF.

V gene TRBV6-5 combines with J gene TRBJ2-7; maybe TRBD1 (6 bases). The CDR3 runs 14 residues. Germline values: CDR1 MNHEY, CDR2 SVGAGI. Trimming cost V 6 bases and J 4 bases, with 16 bases left between them. The CDR3 loop is CASRKTGRGYEQYF. For the CDR3, the DNA is TGTGCCAGCAGGAAGACAGGCCGTGGGTACGAGCAGTACTTC.

V and J are TRBV18 and TRBJ2-1, with TRBD1 as a possible D gene (8 bases). Germline V gene lookup returns CDR1 KGHSH and CDR2 LQKENI. The CDR3 contains 15 residues. Deletions cut 3 bases from V and 7 bases from J, with 16 bases between. CDR3 loop: CASSPDRGGFNEQFF. The CDR3 DNA reads TGTGCCAGCTCACCTGACAGGGGAGGGTTTAATGAGCAGTTCTTC.

The CDR3 DNA sequence: TGTGCCAGCAGCCCGGACACCGGAAGGTCCTACGAGCAGTACTTC. Translating it yields CASSPDTGRSYEQYF. V and J are TRBV5-5 and TRBJ2-7; a weak D match, TRBD1 (5 bases). The CDR3 extends over 15 amino acids. Germline V gives CDR1 SGHKS, CDR2 YYEKEE (reference sequence). V gave up 4 bases and J gave up 1 base, with 15 bases separating them.

The rearrangement uses TRBV27 and TRBJ1-2; D not certain. Germline assignment: CDR1 MNHEY and CDR2 SMNVEV (reference sequence). This CDR3 has 15 residues. Trimming stripped 2 bases from V and 0 bases from J, with 10 bases between. CDR3 sequence reads: CASSLVGGANYGYTF. The CDR3 nucleotides are TGTGCCAGCAGTTTAGTTGGCGGAGCTAACTATGGCTACACCTTC.

The chain employs TRBV18 and TRBJ2-2; no reliable D call. CDR3 length: 12 amino acids. Germline CDR1 and CDR2: KGHSH and LQKENI. V was shortened by 3 bases and J by 4 bases, with 3 bases between the two germline ends. This CDR3 is CASSPSTGELFF. DNA of the CDR3: TGTGCCAGCTCACCGAGCACCGGGGAGCTGTTTTTT.

For this clone: At one boundary the junction diverges from the germline segment, which might be a read error. The CDR3 loop is CVISEGLAGARDTQYF. As DNA, the CDR3 is TGTGTCATCAGTGAAGGACTAGCGGGGGCTCGGGATACGCAGTATTTT. The chain recombines TRBV10-3 with TRBJ2-3; 13 bases match TRBD2. CDR1 ENHRY and CDR2 SYGVKD come from the germline V gene. This CDR3 comprises 16 residues.

The chain combines TRBV27 with TRBJ1-2, with TRBD1 as a possible D gene (6 bases). The CDR3 runs 13 residues. Trimming left V 6 bases short and J 4 bases short, with 12 bases between. Germline CDR1 MNHEY, CDR2 SMNVEV (reference sequence). The CDR3 DNA reads as TGTGCCAGCAGCGGGGCGGGGGCCTATGGCTACACCTTC. This codes for CASSGAGAYGYTF.

This clone appeared once. The V and J genes are TRBV6-1 and TRBJ2-7, with TRBD1 matching over 7 bases. J lost 9 bases, V lost 2 bases, and 7 bases had no gene match. Germline values: CDR1 MNHNS, CDR2 SASEGT. The CDR3 has 13 amino acids. The CDR3 loop reads CASSESQGVRQYF. The CDR3 DNA sequence: TGTGCCAGCAGTGAATCCCAGGGGGTGCGGCAGTACTTC.

This chain connects TRBV14 to TRBJ1-2; 7 nucleotides line up with TRBD1. Germline trimming cut 4 bases from V and 5 bases from J; bases unmatched to any gene: 7. The CDR3 totals 14 residues. Germline V gene lookup returns CDR1 SGHDN and CDR2 FVKESK. CDR3 amino acids: CASSRLGTAYGYTF. The CDR3, as DNA: TGTGCCAGCAGCCGTCTCGGGACAGCATATGGCTACACCTTC.